A single sample gave rise to the 24 T cell receptor beta chains below, sequenced in a study of blood T cells in healthy people across ages (dated by TCRdb to 2015 to 2017). To prepare the library, 5' RACE was applied. Reads for this sample came from an Illumina HiSeq 2500. A second PCR of about 7 to 12 cycles was run with a J-beta primer mix and a sample-barcoded 5' primer. TCRdb ran its own pipeline on the public reads, namely fastp trimming at Q25 and MiXCR clone calling, and kept in-frame beta chains. Every entry covers one CDR3 protein and lists the most common genes and DNA from its rows. The sample profile shows approximately 830,000 distinct CDR3 sequences; 60% to 80% of them were found once. Roughly 25% of the sample belongs to the ten largest clones. Material for sequencing was blood. The receptor set was obtained from a man aged 25 to 40 in good health.

The chain uses TRBV21-1 and TRBJ2-7; the table's TRBD1 call for D was not verified on the DNA. TRBV21-1 is a recognized pseudogene. CDR3 length: 16 residues. In nucleotides, the CDR3 is TGTGCCAGCAGCAATGTCGGACAGGGGGAAATCTACGAGCAGTACTTC. Amino acids: CASSNVGQGEIYEQYF.

The CDR3 protein is CATSPGGNEQFF. Here the CDR3 DNA reads TGTGCCACCAGCCCAGGGGGGAATGAGCAGTTCTTC. The V and J genes are TRBV24-1 and TRBJ2-1; D perhaps matches TRBD1 (7 bases). With 7 bases removed from V and 7 bases from J, the gap between germline ends came to 10 bases. CDR3 length: 12 amino acids. Germline V lookup: CDR1 KGHDR, CDR2 SFDVKD.

J is TRBJ1-6 and V is TRBV7-9; no clear D gene. Looked up from germline, CDR1 is SEHNR and CDR2 is FQNEAQ (reference sequence). This CDR3 is 13 amino acids long. Trimming removed 5 bases from V and 10 bases from J, with 12 bases in between. CDR3 DNA sequence: TGTGCCAGCAGCCCAGAGGTGAAATCACCCCTCCACTTT. It codes for CASSPEVKSPLHF.

Only a few counts were recorded for this clonotype. CDR3 nucleotides: TGCAGTGCAGCAACTAGTACTGAGCAGTTCTTC. Amino acid sequence: CSAATSTEQFF. The chain joins TRBV20-1 to TRBJ2-1; a possible D gene is TRBD2 (5 bases). The ends were cut back, 6 bases at V and 9 bases at J, with 12 bases in the middle. The CDR3 runs to 11 residues. In germline, CDR1 is DFQATT, CDR2 SNEGSKA (reference sequence).

The chain carries TRBV7-9 and TRBJ1-5; the D is unclear. This CDR3 region has 13 residues. Germline CDR1 reads SEHNR; CDR2 reads FQNEAQ (reference sequence). V shed 2 bases and J shed 7 bases, with 9 bases lying between them. Here the CDR3 DNA reads TGTGCCAGCAGCTTATCTGACGGGCAGCCCCAGCATTTT. It codes for CASSLSDGQPQHF. Using reference TRBV7-9 and TRBJ1-5 for the parts outside the CDR3, the full variable domain is DTGVSQNPRHKITKRGQNVTFRCDPISEHNRLYWYRQTLGQGPEFLTYFQNEAQLEKSRLLSDRFSAERPKGSFSTLEIQRTEQGDSAMYLCASSLSDGQPQHFGDGTRLSIL.

The CDR3 DNA reads as TGCAGTGCCCGGACAGGGTGGGGCAATCAGCCCCAGCATTTT. Translating gives CSARTGWGNQPQHF. The chain uses TRBV20-1 and TRBJ1-5, with 8 bases identical to TRBD1. V shed 6 bases, J shed 2 bases, and the junction held 6 bases outside the gene matches. In germline, CDR1 is DFQATT, CDR2 SNEGSKA (reference sequence). The CDR3 sequence is 14 residues long.

This chain joins TRBV24-1 and TRBJ2-3; 8 nucleotides agree with TRBD1. CDR3 length: 13 amino acids. Germline V gene sequence: CDR1 KGHDR, CDR2 SFDVKD. With 12 bases clipped from V and 6 bases from J, the junction kept 10 bases outside the gene matches. CDR3 region: CALQDRVTDTQYF. CDR3 sequence (DNA): TGTGCCCTGCAGGACAGGGTAACTGATACGCAGTATTTT.

The chain uses TRBV18 and TRBJ1-1, with D possibly TRBD1 on 5 matching bases. Germline CDR1 KGHSH, CDR2 LQKENI. This CDR3 has 12 amino acids. V was clipped by 5 bases and J by 6 bases, with 10 bases between them. CDR3 residues: CASSSREPEAFF. The CDR3 nucleotides read TGTGCCAGCTCATCCAGGGAACCTGAAGCTTTCTTT.

The V gene is TRBV9, the J gene TRBJ2-4, with TRBD1 matching 7 bases. V lost 0 bases and J lost 8; bases outside the gene matches: 5. This CDR3 has 14 residues. Germline CDR1 is SGDLS and CDR2 is YYNGEE. The DNA of the CDR3 is TGTGCCAGCAGCGTAGAGGGACAGTTGGACATTCAGTACTTC. Its translation: CASSVEGQLDIQYF.

The rearrangement joins TRBV6-1 to TRBJ2-3, with a weak D call TRBD2 (6 bases). The CDR3 runs to 10 residues. CDR1 is MNHNS, CDR2 SASEGT, per germline. Trimming cost V 4 bases and J 10 bases, with 6 bases left between them. The CDR3 is CASSAGAQYF. The CDR3 DNA is TGTGCCAGCAGTGCGGGGGCGCAGTATTTT.

A few counts support this clonotype. This chain uses TRBV7-2 with TRBJ1-5; D unclear. Trimming removed 2 bases at V and 4 bases at J, with 9 bases between. CDR3 length: 14 amino acids. CDR1 is SGHTA and CDR2 is FQGNSA in the germline V gene. The DNA for the CDR3 is TGTGCCAGCAGCTTATTCCAGGTTAATCAGCCCCAGCATTTT. This gives the protein CASSLFQVNQPQHF.

V usage is TRBV6-2 or TRBV6-3 and J usage is TRBJ2-7, with D perhaps TRBD1 (6 bases). V was shortened by 2 bases and J by 4 bases, with 9 bases between the two germline ends. This CDR3 spans 13 amino acids. Germline values: CDR1 MNHEY, CDR2 SVGEGT. The CDR3 sequence: CASSYQDRYEQYF. The CDR3 DNA reads TGTGCCAGCAGTTACCAGGACAGATACGAGCAGTACTTC.

The chain joins TRBV27 to TRBJ2-7, with D uncertain. The CDR3 extends over 14 amino acids. The V end was cut by 3 bases, the J end by 2 bases, with 11 bases between. CDR1 is MNHEY, CDR2 SMNVEV, per germline (reference sequence). CDR3 loop: CASSLRTPTYEQYF. The CDR3 nucleotides are TGTGCCAGCAGTTTGCGTACCCCAACCTACGAGCAGTACTTC.

This chain joins TRBV27 and TRBJ2-4; perhaps TRBD1 as D (6 bases). The CDR3 length is 15 residues. The germline V gene encodes CDR1 MNHEY and CDR2 SMNVEV (reference sequence). Trimming removed 6 bases from V and 1 base from J, with 13 bases in between. The CDR3 reads CASSQQGSAKNIQYF. The CDR3 DNA is TGTGCCAGCAGCCAACAGGGATCGGCCAAAAACATTCAGTACTTC.

Points on this clonotype: At one boundary the junction diverges from the germline segment, which might be a read error. This rearrangement joins TRBV9 to TRBJ1-2; tentative D call: TRBD1 (5 bases). Germline V gene sequence: CDR1 SGDLS, CDR2 YYNGEE. CDR3 size: 16 residues. CDR3: CASSASRDREFYGCTF. DNA of the CDR3: TGTGCCAGCAGCGCGTCTAGGGACCGAGAGTTCTATGGCTGCACCTTC.

The chain has TRBV6-2 or TRBV6-3 and TRBJ2-3, with D possibly matching TRBD2 (6 bases). There are 15 residues in the CDR3. V shed 3 bases and J shed 0 bases, with 10 bases lying between them. Germline-derived CDR1 and CDR2 are MNHEY and SVGEGT. This CDR3 is CASSYGGTSTDTQYF. CDR3 DNA: TGTGCCAGCAGTTATGGTGGGACTAGCACAGATACGCAGTATTTT.

The chain employs TRBV7-9 and TRBJ2-6; D gene unclear. With 10 bases removed from V and 0 bases from J, the gap between germline ends came to 10 bases. The V gene's germline CDR1 is SEHNR and CDR2 FQNEAQ (reference sequence). This CDR3 comprises 14 residues. The CDR3 coding sequence is TGTGCCAACTCAGCCTCCTCTGGGGCCAACGTCCTGACTTTC. Translated, it gives CANSASSGANVLTF.

The chain is built from TRBV30 and TRBJ2-1; D is undetermined. Trimming took off 2 bases at V and 4 bases at J, with 9 bases between the two ends. CDR1 and CDR2 from the germline V gene are GTSNPN and SVGIG (reference sequence). The CDR3 runs to 13 residues. The CDR3 DNA reads as TGTGCCTGGAGTCCCGGGTCTTACAATGAGCAGTTCTTC. Protein sequence: CAWSPGSYNEQFF.

About this clonotype itself: One junction end disagrees with the germline gene, perhaps due to a read error. The chain is built from TRBV7-2 and TRBJ2-1; no reliable D call. There are 11 residues in the CDR3. Germline lookup yields CDR1 SGHTA and CDR2 FQGNSA. The CDR3 region has the DNA TGTGCCAGCAGCCCCGGTCTTGAGGAGTTCTTC. Translated: CASSPGLEEFF.

The chain couples TRBV20-1 to TRBJ1-1; 9 nucleotides agree with TRBD1. Germline trimming cut 5 bases from V and 1 base from J; bases unmatched to any gene: 5. The CDR3 has 14 amino acids. In germline, CDR1 is DFQATT, CDR2 SNEGSKA (reference sequence). This CDR3 is CSAPKTGGNTEAFF. As DNA, the CDR3 is TGCAGTGCTCCGAAGACAGGGGGGAACACTGAAGCTTTCTTT.

This clonotype was recorded only once. The chain employs TRBV7-2 and TRBJ2-7; 7 nucleotides match TRBD2. The CDR3 totals 15 residues. V lost 3 bases and J lost 5; bases outside the gene matches: 10. CDR1 and CDR2 (germline): SGHTA, FQGNSA. This CDR3 is CASSLTGGGWDEQYF. CDR3 nucleotide sequence: TGTGCCAGCAGCTTGACGGGGGGTGGGTGGGACGAGCAGTACTTC.

The sample holds a few counts of this clonotype. The genes are TRBV20-1 and TRBJ2-5; D remains ambiguous. This CDR3 has 16 amino acids. The germline gives CDR1 DFQATT, CDR2 SNEGSKA (reference sequence). Trimming removed 5 bases at V and 5 bases at J, with 24 bases between. Here the CDR3 reads CSAGRAGRRVWETQYF. The CDR3 nucleotides are TGCAGTGCTGGTCGGGCAGGACGGAGAGTTTGGGAGACCCAGTACTTC.

The rearrangement links TRBV4-2 to TRBJ2-1, with a possible D match to TRBD2 (5 bases). Germline CDR1 LGHNA, CDR2 YNFKEQ. V gave up 0 bases and J gave up 8 bases, with 14 bases separating them. The CDR3 is 15 residues long. In nucleotides, the CDR3 is TGTGCCAGCAGCCAAGAACAGACACTAGGGTATGAGCAGTTCTTC. It yields the protein CASSQEQTLGYEQFF.

The genes are TRBV13 and TRBJ1-4; D remains ambiguous. Germline values: CDR1 PRHDT, CDR2 FYEKMQ (reference sequence). This CDR3 is 14 amino acids long. V shed 4 bases and J shed 3 bases, with 9 bases lying between them. The CDR3 protein is CASSSRTANEKLFF. CDR3 bases: TGTGCCAGCAGCTCTCGGACGGCTAATGAAAAACTGTTTTTT. Combining the CDR3 with reference TRBV13 and TRBJ1-4 gives the whole variable domain AAGVIQSPRHLIKEKRETATLKCYPIPRHDTVYWYQQGPGQDPQFLISFYEKMQSDKGSIPDRFSAQQFSDYHSELNMSSLELGDSALYFCASSSRTANEKLFFGSGTQLSVL.